This TCR beta chain was retrieved from a study of OX40 agonist ivuxolimab in advanced cancers. People who had autoimmune disease history or systemic immunosuppression were excluded. The CDR3 is 14 amino acids. Deletions cut 3 bases from V and 0 bases from J, with 9 bases between. Germline lookup yields CDR1 SGDLS and CDR2 YYNGEE. The protocol was immunoSEQ multiplex PCR, while the TCRdb copy is restricted to in-frame clones and leaves out a portion. The data hold about 77,000 clones, with around 88% observed a single time. This TCR derives from an adult with an advanced solid tumor such as melanoma, head and neck, liver or kidney cancer. Sequences were derived from CD4+ or CD8+ T cells sorted from blood, sampled in a trial of the OX40 agonist ivuxolimab. This chain connects TRBV9 to TRBJ1-1; TRBD1 is a possible D gene (5 bases). The CDR3 region has the DNA TGTGCCAGCAGCGCCGACAGCATGAACACTGAAGCTTTCTTT. It is translated as CASSADSMNTEAFF.